Each of the 3 T cell receptor beta chains below was sequenced from the same sample in a study of beta chain features in type 1 diabetes. Study outcomes and limitations: In every one of the four CD4+ subsets, TCRB CDR3s were moderately but significantly shorter in Type 1 diabetes patients.

Expressed TCRB transcripts got sequenced, as all isolated RNA was reverse transcribed. TCRdb's table, derived via immunoSEQ multiplex PCR, lists solely in-frame clones and lacks some. Of 300,000 to 350,000 clones in the sample, around 8.5% were seen once. The antigens these receptors bind are not known. The material sequenced was central memory CD4+ T cells from blood. These receptors were collected from a man younger than 40 with type 1 diabetes.

The chain recombines TRBV4-3 with TRBJ2-3; 8 bases match TRBD2. There are 15 residues in the CDR3. V shed 9 bases, J shed 3 bases, and the junction held 11 bases outside the gene matches. Germline lookup yields CDR1 LGHNA and CDR2 YSLEER. CDR3 bases: TGCGCCAGTAGTCATAGCGGGGCGGCAACAGATACGCAGTATTTT. The encoded protein is CASSHSGAATDTQYF.

This clone showed up just a few times. The chain couples TRBV30 to TRBJ2-7; no clear D gene. The CDR3 runs to 15 residues. Germline CDR1 reads GTSNPN; CDR2 reads SVGIG (reference sequence). Between the trimmed V and J ends, which lost 4 bases and 1 base, there was a span of 17 bases. The DNA of the CDR3 is TGTGCCTGGATTCTCTCTCCTGACGGTTCCTACGAGCAGTACTTC. Amino acids: CAWILSPDGSYEQYF.

This chain uses TRBV7-2 with TRBJ2-5; D ambiguous. The CDR3 has 13 amino acids. The germline V and J ends were trimmed by 5 bases and 5 bases, with 12 bases remaining between them. CDR1 and CDR2 from the germline V gene are SGHTA and FQGNSA. The CDR3 reads CASSAHQLETQYF. In DNA, the CDR3 is TGTGCCAGCAGCGCACACCAGCTGGAGACCCAGTACTTC.